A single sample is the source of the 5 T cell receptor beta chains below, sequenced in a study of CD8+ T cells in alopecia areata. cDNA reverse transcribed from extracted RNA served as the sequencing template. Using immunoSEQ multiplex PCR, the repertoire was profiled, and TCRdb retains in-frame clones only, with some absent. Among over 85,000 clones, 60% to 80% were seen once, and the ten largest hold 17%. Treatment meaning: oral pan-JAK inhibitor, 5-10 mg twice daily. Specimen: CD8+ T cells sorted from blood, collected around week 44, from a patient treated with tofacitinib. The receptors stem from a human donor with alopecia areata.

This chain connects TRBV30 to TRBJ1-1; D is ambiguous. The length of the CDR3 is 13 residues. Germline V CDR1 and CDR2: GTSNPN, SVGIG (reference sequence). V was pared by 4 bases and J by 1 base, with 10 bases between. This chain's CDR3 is CAWIRTRNTEAFF. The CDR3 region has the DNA TGTGCCTGGATACGGACGCGGAACACTGAAGCTTTCTTT.

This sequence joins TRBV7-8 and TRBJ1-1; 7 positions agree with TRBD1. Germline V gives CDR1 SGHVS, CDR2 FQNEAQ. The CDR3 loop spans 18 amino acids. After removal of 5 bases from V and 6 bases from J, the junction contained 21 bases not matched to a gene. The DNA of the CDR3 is TGTGCCAGCAGCCCCGAAGGGGGGACAGTGTATCGGGGGGCTGAAGCTTTCTTT. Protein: CASSPEGGTVYRGAEAFF.

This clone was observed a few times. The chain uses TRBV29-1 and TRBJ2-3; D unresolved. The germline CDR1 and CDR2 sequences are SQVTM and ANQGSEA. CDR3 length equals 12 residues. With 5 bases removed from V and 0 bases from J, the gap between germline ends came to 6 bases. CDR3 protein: CSVLDSTDTQYF. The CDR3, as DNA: TGCAGCGTTCTCGACAGCACAGATACGCAGTATTTT.

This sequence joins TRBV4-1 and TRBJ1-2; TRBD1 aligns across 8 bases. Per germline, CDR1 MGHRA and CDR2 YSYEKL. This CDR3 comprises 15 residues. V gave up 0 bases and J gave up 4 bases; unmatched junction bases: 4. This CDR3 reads CASSQEPGQAYGYTF. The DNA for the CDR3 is TGCGCCAGCAGCCAAGAACCGGGACAGGCCTATGGCTACACCTTC.

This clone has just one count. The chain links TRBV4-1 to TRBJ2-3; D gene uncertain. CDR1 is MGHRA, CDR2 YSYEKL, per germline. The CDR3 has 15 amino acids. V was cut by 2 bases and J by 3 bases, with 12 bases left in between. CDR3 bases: TGCGCCAGCAGCCAATCTCCTATCCCAACAGATACGCAGTATTTT. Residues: CASSQSPIPTDTQYF.